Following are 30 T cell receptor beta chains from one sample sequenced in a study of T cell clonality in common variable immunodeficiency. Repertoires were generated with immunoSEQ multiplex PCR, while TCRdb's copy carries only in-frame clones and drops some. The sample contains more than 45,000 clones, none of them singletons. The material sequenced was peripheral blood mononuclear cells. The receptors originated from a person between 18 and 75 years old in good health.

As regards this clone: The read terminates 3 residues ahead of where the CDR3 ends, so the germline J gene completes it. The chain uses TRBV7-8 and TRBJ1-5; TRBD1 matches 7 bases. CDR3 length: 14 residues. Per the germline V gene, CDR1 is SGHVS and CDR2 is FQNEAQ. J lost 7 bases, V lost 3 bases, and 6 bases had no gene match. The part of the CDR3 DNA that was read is TGTGCCAGCAGCTTTAAGGGGGCGGGCCAGCCC. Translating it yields CASSFKGAGQP. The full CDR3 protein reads CASSFKGAGQPQHF.

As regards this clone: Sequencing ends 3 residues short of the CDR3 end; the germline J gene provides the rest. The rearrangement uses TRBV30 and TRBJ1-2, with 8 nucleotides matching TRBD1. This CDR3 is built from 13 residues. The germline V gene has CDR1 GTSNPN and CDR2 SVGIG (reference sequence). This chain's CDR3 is CAWERTGLGDYTF. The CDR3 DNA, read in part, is TGTGCCTGGGAGAGGACAGGGCTGGGGGAC.

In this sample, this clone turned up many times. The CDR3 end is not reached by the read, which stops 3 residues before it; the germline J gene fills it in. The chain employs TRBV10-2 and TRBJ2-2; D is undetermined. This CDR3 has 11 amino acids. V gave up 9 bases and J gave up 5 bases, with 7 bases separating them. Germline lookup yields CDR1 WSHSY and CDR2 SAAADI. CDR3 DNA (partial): TGCGCCAGTTTATATACCGGGGAG. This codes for CASLYTGE. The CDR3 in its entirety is CASLYTGELFF.

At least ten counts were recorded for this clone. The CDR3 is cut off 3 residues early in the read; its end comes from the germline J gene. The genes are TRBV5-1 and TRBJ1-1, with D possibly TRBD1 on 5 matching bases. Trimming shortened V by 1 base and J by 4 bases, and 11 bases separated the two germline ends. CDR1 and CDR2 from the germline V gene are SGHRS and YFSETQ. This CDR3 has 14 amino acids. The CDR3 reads CASSLWDGGTEAFF. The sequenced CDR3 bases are TGCGCCAGCAGCTTGTGGGACGGGGGCACTGAA. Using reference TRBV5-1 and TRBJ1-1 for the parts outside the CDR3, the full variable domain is KAGVTQTPRYLIKTRGQQVTLSCSPISGHRSVSWYQQTPGQGLQFLFEYFSETQRNKGNFPGRFSGRQFSNSRSEMNVSTLELGDSALYLCASSLWDGGTEAFFGQGTRLTVV.

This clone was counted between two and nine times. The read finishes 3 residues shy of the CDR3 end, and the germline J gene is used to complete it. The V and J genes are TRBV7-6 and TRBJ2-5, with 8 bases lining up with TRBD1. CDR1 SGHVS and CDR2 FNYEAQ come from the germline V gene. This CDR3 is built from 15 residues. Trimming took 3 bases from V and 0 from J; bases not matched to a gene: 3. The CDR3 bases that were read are TGTGCCAGCAGCTTTGGGACAGGACACCAAGAGACC. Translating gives CASSFGTGHQET. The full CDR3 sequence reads CASSFGTGHQETQYF.

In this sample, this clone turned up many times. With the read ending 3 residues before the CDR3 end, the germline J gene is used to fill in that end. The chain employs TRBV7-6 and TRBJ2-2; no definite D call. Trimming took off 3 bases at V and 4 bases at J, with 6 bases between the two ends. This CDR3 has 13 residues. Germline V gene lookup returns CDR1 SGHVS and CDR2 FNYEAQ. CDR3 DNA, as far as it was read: TGTGCCAGCAGCTTTACCGGCACCGGGGAG. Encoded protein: CASSFTGTGE. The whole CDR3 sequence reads CASSFTGTGELFF.

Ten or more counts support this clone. This CDR3 reads CASSSAPGDGQPQHF. Incomplete CDR3 DNA: TGTGCCAGCAGCTCCGCCCCAGGGGACGGTCAGCCC. The V gene is TRBV7-2, the J gene TRBJ1-5, with D maybe TRBD1 (6 bases). The read falls 3 residues short of the CDR3 end, and the missing part is taken from the germline J gene. V was shortened by 4 bases and J by 6 bases, with 16 bases between the two germline ends. The V gene's germline CDR1 is SGHTA and CDR2 FQGNSA. The CDR3 has 15 residues.

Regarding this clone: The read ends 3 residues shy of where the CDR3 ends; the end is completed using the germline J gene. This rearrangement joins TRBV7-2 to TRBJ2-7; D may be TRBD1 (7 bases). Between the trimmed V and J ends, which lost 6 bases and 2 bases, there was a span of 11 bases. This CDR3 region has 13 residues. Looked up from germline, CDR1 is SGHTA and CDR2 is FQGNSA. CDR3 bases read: TGTGCCAGCAGGCAGGGGGGACCCTACGAG. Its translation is CASRQGGPYE. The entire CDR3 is CASRQGGPYEQYF.

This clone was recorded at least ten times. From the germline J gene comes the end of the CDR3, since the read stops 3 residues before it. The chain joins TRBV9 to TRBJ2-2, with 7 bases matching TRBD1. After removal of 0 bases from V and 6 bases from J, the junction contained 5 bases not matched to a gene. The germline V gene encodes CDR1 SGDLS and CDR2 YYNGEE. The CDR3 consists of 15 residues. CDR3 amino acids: CASSVESTGSGELFF. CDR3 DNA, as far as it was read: TGTGCCAGCAGCGTAGAGTCGACAGGGTCCGGGGAG.

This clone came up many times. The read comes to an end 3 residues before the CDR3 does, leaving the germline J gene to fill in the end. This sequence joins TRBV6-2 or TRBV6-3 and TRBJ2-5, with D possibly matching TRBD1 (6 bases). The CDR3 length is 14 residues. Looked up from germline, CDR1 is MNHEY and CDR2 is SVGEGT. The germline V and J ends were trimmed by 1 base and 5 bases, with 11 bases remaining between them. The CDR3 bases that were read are TGTGCCAGCAGTTACTTCGACAGGCGGGAGACC. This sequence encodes CASSYFDRRET. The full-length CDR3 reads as CASSYFDRRETQYF.

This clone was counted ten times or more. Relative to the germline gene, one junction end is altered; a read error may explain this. The part of the CDR3 DNA that was read is TGTGCCAGCAGAGAAGACAGGGGGCTCGTCGAAAAA. Amino acids: CASREDRGLVEK. The whole CDR3 protein is CASREDRGLVEKLFF. The gene calls are TRBV2 and TRBJ1-4; 10 bases match TRBD1. The CDR3 end is not reached by the read, which stops 3 residues before it; the germline J gene fills it in. Germline V lookup: CDR1 SNHLY, CDR2 FYNNEI. The CDR3 length is 15 residues.

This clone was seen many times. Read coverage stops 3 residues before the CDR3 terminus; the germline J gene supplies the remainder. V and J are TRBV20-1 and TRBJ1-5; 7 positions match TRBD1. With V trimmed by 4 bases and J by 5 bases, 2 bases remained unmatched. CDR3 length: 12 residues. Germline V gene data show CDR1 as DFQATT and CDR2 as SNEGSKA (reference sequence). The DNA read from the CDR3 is TGCAGTGCTATTCAGGGGGATCAGCCC. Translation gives CSAIQGDQP. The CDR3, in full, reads CSAIQGDQPQHF.

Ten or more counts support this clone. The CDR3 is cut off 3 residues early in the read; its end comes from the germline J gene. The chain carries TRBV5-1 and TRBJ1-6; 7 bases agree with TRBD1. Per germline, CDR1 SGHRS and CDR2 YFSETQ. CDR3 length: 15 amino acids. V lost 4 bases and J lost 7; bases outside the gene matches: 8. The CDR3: CASSPGQEGNSPLHF. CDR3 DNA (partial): TGCGCCAGCAGCCCAGGACAGGAGGGGAATTCACCC.

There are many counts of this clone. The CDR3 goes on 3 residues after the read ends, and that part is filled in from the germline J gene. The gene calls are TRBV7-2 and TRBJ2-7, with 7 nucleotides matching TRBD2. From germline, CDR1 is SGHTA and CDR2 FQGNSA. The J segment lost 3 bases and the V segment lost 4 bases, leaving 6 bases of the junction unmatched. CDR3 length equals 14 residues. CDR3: CASSSGLGYYEQYF. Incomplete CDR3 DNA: TGTGCCAGCAGCTCCGGACTAGGTTACTACGAG.

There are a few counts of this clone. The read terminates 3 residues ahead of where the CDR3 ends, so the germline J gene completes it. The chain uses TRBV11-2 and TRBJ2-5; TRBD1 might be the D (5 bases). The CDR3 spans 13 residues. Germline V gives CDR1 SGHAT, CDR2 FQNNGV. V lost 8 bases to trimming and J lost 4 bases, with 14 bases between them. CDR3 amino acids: CASSRIRGETQYF. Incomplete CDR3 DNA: TGTGCCAGCTCCCGTATTAGGGGAGAGACC.

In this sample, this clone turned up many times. Partial CDR3 DNA: TGTGCCAGCAGCTGGACAGGGGTCTACGAG. This gives the protein CASSWTGVYE. The entire CDR3 protein reads CASSWTGVYEQYF. This chain connects TRBV7-8 to TRBJ2-7; 9 bases are shared with TRBD1. The read ends 3 residues shy of where the CDR3 ends; the end is completed using the germline J gene. V trimming: 4 bases; J trimming: 3 bases; junction bases outside the gene matches: 1. The germline V gene has CDR1 SGHVS and CDR2 FQNEAQ. This CDR3 contains 13 residues.

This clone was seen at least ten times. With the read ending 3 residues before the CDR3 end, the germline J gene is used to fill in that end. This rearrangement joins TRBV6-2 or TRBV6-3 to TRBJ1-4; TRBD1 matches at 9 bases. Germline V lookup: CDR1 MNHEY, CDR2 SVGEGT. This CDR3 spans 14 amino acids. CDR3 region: CASTIQGAYSPLFF. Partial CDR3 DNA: TGTGCCAGCACTATACAGGGGGCGTATTCACCA.

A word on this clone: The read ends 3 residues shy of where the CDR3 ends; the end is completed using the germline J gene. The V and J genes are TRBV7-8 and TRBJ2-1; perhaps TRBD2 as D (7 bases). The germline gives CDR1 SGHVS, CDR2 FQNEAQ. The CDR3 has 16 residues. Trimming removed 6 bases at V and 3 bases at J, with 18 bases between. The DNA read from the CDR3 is TGTGCCAGCAGAGGGGGGGGTGGTATGTACTACAATGAG. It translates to CASRGGGGMYYNE. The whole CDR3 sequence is CASRGGGGMYYNEQFF.

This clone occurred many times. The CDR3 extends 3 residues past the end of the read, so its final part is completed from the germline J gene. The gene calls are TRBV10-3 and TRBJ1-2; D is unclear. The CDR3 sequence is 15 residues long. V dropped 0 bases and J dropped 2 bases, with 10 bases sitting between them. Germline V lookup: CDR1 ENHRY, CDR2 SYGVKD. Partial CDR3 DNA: TGTGCCATCAGTGAGTCGCCCGGGTACAACTATGGC. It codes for CAISESPGYNYG. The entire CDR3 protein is CAISESPGYNYGYTF.

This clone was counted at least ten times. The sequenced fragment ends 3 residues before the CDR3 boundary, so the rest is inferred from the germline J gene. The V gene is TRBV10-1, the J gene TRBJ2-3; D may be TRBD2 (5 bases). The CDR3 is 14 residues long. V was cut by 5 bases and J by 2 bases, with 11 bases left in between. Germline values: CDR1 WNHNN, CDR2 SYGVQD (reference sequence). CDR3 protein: CASSLAGDTDTQYF. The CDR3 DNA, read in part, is TGCGCCAGCAGTCTAGCCGGGGACACAGATACG.

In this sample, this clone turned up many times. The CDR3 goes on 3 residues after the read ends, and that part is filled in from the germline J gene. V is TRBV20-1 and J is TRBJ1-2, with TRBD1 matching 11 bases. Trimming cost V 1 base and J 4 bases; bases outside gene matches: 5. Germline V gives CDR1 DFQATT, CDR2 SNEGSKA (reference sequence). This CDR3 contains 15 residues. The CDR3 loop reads CSARALGTGGYGYTF. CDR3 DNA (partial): TGCAGTGCTAGAGCTCTCGGGACAGGGGGCTATGGC.

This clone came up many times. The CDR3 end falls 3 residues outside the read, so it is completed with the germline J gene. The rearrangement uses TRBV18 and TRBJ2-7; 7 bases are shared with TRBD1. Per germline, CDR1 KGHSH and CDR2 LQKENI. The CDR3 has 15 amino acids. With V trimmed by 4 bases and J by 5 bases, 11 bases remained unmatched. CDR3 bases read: TGTGCCAGCTCACAGGGTCAGACAGGGACGAACGAG. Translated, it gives CASSQGQTGTNE. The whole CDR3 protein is CASSQGQTGTNEQYF.

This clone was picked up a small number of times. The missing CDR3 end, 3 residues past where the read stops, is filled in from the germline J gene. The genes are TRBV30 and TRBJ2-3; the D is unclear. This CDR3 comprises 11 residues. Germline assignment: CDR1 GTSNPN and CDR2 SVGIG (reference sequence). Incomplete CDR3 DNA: TGTGCCTGGAGTGGCGGAGAGACG. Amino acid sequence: CAWSGGET. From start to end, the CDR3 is CAWSGGETQYF. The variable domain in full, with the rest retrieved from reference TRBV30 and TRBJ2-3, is SQTIHQWPATLVQPVGSPLSLECTVEGTSNPNLYWYRQAAGRGLQLLFYSVGIGQISSEVPQNLSASRPQDRQFILSSKKLLLSDSGFYLCAWSGGETQYFGPGTRLTVL.

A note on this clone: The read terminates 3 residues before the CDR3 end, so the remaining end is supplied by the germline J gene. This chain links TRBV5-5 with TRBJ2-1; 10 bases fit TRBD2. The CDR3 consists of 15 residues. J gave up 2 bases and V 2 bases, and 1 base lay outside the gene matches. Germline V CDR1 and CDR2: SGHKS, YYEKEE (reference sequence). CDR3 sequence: CASSFLAGAYNEQFF. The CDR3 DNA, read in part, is TGTGCCAGCAGCTTTCTAGCGGGGGCCTACAATGAG.

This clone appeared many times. The CDR3 reads CSGTDTYEQYF. The CDR3 DNA, read in part, is TGCAGTGGGACGGACACCTACGAG. The rearrangement links TRBV20-1 to TRBJ2-7; the D gene is possibly TRBD1 (5 bases). The CDR3 is cut off 3 residues early in the read; its end comes from the germline J gene. CDR3 length equals 11 residues. V gave up 7 bases and J gave up 2 bases, with 9 bases separating them. Germline V gene data show CDR1 as DFQATT and CDR2 as SNEGSKA (reference sequence).

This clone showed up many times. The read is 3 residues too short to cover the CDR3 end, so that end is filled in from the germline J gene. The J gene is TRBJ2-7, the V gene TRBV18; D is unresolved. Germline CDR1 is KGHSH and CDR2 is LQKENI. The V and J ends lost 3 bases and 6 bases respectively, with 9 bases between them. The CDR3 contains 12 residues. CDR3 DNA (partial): TGTGCCAGCTCACCCGGGTCTGGCGAG. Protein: CASSPGSGE. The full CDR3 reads CASSPGSGEQYF. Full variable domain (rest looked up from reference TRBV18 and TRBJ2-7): NAGVMQNPRHLVRRRGQEARLRCSPMKGHSHVYWYRQLPEEGLKFMVYLQKENIIDESGMPKERFSAEFPKEGPSILRIQQVVRGDSAAYFCASSPGSGEQYFGPGTRLTVT.

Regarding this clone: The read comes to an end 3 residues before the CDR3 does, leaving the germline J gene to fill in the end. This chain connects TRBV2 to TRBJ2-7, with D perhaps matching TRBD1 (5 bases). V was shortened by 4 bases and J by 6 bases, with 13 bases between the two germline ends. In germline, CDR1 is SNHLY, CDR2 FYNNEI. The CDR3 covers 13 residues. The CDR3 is CASSGGHDGEQYF. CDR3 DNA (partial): TGTGCCAGCAGTGGCGGACACGATGGCGAG.

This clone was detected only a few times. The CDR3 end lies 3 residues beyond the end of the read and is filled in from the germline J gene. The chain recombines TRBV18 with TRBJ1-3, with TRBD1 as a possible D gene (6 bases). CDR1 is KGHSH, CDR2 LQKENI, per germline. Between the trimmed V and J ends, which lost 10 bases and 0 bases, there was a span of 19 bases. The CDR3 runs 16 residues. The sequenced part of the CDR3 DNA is TGTGCCAACTCGCCGCAGGGGTCCAGCTCTGGAAACACC. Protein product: CANSPQGSSSGNT. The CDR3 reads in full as CANSPQGSSSGNTIYF.

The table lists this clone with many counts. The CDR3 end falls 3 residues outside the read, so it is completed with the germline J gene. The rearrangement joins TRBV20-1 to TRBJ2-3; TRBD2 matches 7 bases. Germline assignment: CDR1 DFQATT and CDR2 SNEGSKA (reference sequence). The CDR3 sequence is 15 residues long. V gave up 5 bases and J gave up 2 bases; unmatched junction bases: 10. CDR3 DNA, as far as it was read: TGCAGTGCTCACCGGCCTAGCGGAAACACAGATACG. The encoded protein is CSAHRPSGNTDT. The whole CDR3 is CSAHRPSGNTDTQYF.

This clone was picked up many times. The sequenced CDR3 bases are TGTGCCAGCAGCATTGGACAGACGAACACCGGGGAG. Its translation: CASSIGQTNTGE. The complete CDR3 protein is CASSIGQTNTGELFF. This rearrangement joins TRBV7-6 to TRBJ2-2; a possible D gene is TRBD1 (6 bases). The read ends 3 residues shy of where the CDR3 ends; the end is completed using the germline J gene. The V gene's germline CDR1 is SGHVS and CDR2 FNYEAQ. V lost 5 bases, J lost 0 bases, and 10 bases lay in between. CDR3 length equals 15 residues.